This entry describes one T cell receptor beta chain. This record comes from a study of T cell responses to AZD1222 COVID-19 vaccine. Some clones are missing from TCRdb's copy, which holds only in-frame ones; the method was immunoSEQ multiplex PCR. The sample includes tens of thousands of clones, 65% to 85% of them seen just once. Per germline, CDR1 SNHLY and CDR2 FYNNEI. The CDR3 runs to 15 residues. The germline V and J ends were trimmed by 4 bases and 4 bases, with 16 bases remaining between them. The chain joins TRBV2 to TRBJ1-1, with D perhaps matching TRBD1 (5 bases). This TCR was sampled from an adult in good health. Sequencing used peripheral blood, obtained on day 0 of AZD1222 vaccination. CDR3 in amino acids: CASSAEAGFGTEAFF. In DNA form, the CDR3 reads TGTGCCAGCAGTGCAGAAGCAGGGTTTGGCACTGAAGCTTTCTTT. Full variable domain (rest looked up from reference TRBV2 and TRBJ1-1): EPEVTQTPSHQVTQMGQEVILRCVPISNHLYFYWYRQILGQKVEFLVSFYNNEISEKSEIFDDQFSVERPDGSNFTLKIRSTKLEDSAMYFCASSAEAGFGTEAFFGQGTRLTVV.